The clone carrying this TCR beta chain has only one observation. The CDR3 totals 20 residues. V lost 3 bases and J lost 1; bases outside the gene matches: 18. This sample is part of a study of CD8 T cells in Susac syndrome. Sequencing of TCR beta, carried out with a high-throughput approach, was applied to CD8+ and CD4+ T cells from the blood. An input of about 0.5 to 1 ug of RNA was subjected to reverse transcription using random hexamers. MiXCR, applied by TCRdb to the immunoSEQ multiplex PCR reads, yields one record per CDR3 protein. This repertoire shows a few hundred thousand distinct CDR3 sequences, roughly 93% found once; its top ten account for 0.065% to 0.08%.

Source material: CD4+ T cells from PBMCs. The rearrangement links TRBV12-3 or TRBV12-4 to TRBJ2-1, with TRBD2 matching 7 bases. This TCR was recovered from a human donor with multiple sclerosis. The CDR3 loop is CASSFKGATLAGKSYNEQFF. CDR3 sequence (DNA): TGTGCCAGCAGTTTCAAGGGAGCCACGTTAGCGGGCAAGTCCTACAATGAGCAGTTCTTC.